This passage covers 10 T cell receptor beta chains from one sample sequenced in a study of graft-versus-host responses after intestinal transplantation. The protocol was immunoSEQ multiplex PCR, while the TCRdb copy is restricted to in-frame clones and leaves out a portion. The table records about 23,000 clones, just over 75% of them present only once. Tissue from the graft was processed to free its intraepithelial and lamina propria lymphocytes. This specimen consisted of ileum tissue, obtained 12 days after intestinal transplant. All receptors derive from a human patient who received an intestinal transplant, so some T cells may come from the graft donor.

The chain is built from TRBV27 and TRBJ1-2; 8 bases fit TRBD1. Per germline, CDR1 MNHEY and CDR2 SMNVEV (reference sequence). This CDR3 comprises 14 residues. J gave up 7 bases and V 5 bases, and 9 bases lay outside the gene matches. CDR3 loop: CASSPRMGTGGYTF. The CDR3 nucleotides read TGTGCCAGCAGTCCTCGGATGGGGACAGGTGGCTACACCTTC.

The rearrangement uses TRBV6-5 and TRBJ2-5, with TRBD1 matching over 12 bases. CDR3 length: 15 residues. The germline gives CDR1 MNHEY, CDR2 SVGAGI. V gave up 7 bases and J gave up 6 bases; unmatched junction bases: 9. CDR3 in DNA: TGTGCCAGCACCCGAACGGGACAGGGGGCAAAGACCCAGTACTTC. It specifies CASTRTGQGAKTQYF.

The chain couples TRBV4-3 to TRBJ2-1; 9 bases fit TRBD2. CDR1 and CDR2 from the germline V gene are LGHNA and YSLEER. The V segment lost 4 bases and the J segment 1 base; nucleotides outside the gene matches: 8. The length of the CDR3 is 17 residues. The CDR3 region is CASSLTSAGGSYNEQFF. The CDR3 nucleotides are TGCGCCAGCAGCCTCACGTCAGCGGGGGGATCCTACAATGAGCAGTTCTTC.

This clone was counted a single time. The chain links TRBV5-5 to TRBJ1-6; D ambiguous. This CDR3 is built from 16 residues. CDR1 is SGHKS, CDR2 YYEKEE, per germline (reference sequence). Trimming pared 4 bases from V and 0 bases from J, leaving 11 bases between. CDR3 DNA: TGTGCCAGCAGCCCTGTACTCGTCTCCTATAATTCACCCCTCCACTTT. Translation: CASSPVLVSYNSPLHF.

The chain recombines TRBV2 with TRBJ1-1, with 7 bases that match TRBD1. The CDR3 sequence is 16 residues long. The germline V gene has CDR1 SNHLY and CDR2 FYNNEI. V dropped 8 bases and J dropped 6; count of bases not matched to a gene: 18. The DNA of the CDR3 is TGTGCCAGCCTAGAAGACTCTAGACAGGGATTCGCTGAAGCTTTCTTT. This encodes CASLEDSRQGFAEAFF.

This clone was picked up a small number of times. This chain links TRBV7-2 with TRBJ2-3; 12 bases map to TRBD1. The germline gives CDR1 SGHTA, CDR2 FQGNSA. The trim removed 7 bases at V and 5 bases at J, leaving 4 bases unmatched. The CDR3 has 14 residues. CDR3 coding DNA: TGTGCCAGCACAGGGGACAGGGGGCGAGATACGCAGTATTTT. It is translated as CASTGDRGRDTQYF.

The chain couples TRBV9 to TRBJ2-2, with TRBD1 as a possible D gene (6 bases). Trimming removed 3 bases at V and 1 base at J, with 10 bases between. CDR1 is SGDLS and CDR2 is YYNGEE in the germline V gene. This CDR3 comprises 15 residues. The CDR3 DNA follows: TGTGCCAGCAGCGCCCGGACAGTGAACACCGGGGAGCTGTTTTTT. Protein product: CASSARTVNTGELFF.

The V gene is TRBV5-1, the J gene TRBJ2-7; 8 bases agree with TRBD2. This CDR3 has 14 residues. Germline loops: CDR1 SGHRS, CDR2 YFSETQ. The J segment lost 1 base and the V segment lost 2 bases, leaving 2 bases of the junction unmatched. The CDR3 spells CASSFGGVSYEQYF. The CDR3 bases are TGCGCCAGCAGCTTCGGGGGGGTATCCTACGAGCAGTACTTC.

The chain carries TRBV27 and TRBJ2-3, with 12 nucleotides matching TRBD2. V shed 8 bases and J 8 bases; nucleotides not matched to a gene: 2. The germline CDR1 and CDR2 sequences are MNHEY and SMNVEV (reference sequence). The CDR3 length is 12 residues. The CDR3 sequence is CASAGLAGTQYF. DNA of the CDR3: TGTGCCAGCGCGGGACTAGCGGGTACGCAGTATTTT.

The chain couples TRBV15 to TRBJ2-1; 8 bases map to TRBD1. This CDR3 spans 15 amino acids. Germline trimming cut 2 bases from V and 4 bases from J; bases unmatched to any gene: 4. From germline, CDR1 is LNHNV and CDR2 YYDKDF (reference sequence). The DNA of the CDR3 is TGTGCCACCAGCAGAAGCCAGGGGGCTTACAATGAGCAGTTCTTC. Translation: CATSRSQGAYNEQFF.